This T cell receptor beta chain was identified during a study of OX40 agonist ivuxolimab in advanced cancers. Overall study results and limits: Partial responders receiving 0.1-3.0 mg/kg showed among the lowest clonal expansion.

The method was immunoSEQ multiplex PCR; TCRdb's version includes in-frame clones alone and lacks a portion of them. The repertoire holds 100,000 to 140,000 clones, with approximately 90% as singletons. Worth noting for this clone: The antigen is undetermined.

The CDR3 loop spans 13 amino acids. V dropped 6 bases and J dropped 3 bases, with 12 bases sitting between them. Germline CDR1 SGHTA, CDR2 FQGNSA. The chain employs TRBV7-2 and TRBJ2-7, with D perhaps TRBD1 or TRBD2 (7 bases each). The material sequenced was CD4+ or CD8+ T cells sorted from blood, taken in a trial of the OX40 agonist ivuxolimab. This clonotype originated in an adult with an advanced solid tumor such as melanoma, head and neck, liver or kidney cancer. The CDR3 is CASRQGGNYEQYF. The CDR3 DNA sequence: TGTGCCAGCAGGCAGGGGGGGAACTACGAGCAGTACTTC.